What follows are 19 T cell receptor beta chains derived from one specimen sequenced in a study of cytomegalovirus exposure and HLA in healthy donors. The PCR made use of 60 Vbeta and 13 Jbeta primers. TCRdb's table, derived via immunoSEQ multiplex PCR, lists solely in-frame clones and lacks some. The sample includes approximately 110,000 clones, about three quarters seen only once; the top ten take 8% to 8.5%. Sample: PBMCs. The receptors here all came from a woman in her 40s in good health and CMV-seropositive.

The V gene is TRBV5-4, the J gene TRBJ2-7; 15 positions match TRBD2. The germline CDR1 and CDR2 sequences are SGHNT and YYREEE (reference sequence). The length of the CDR3 is 15 residues. V lost 3 bases, J lost 2 bases, and 0 bases stayed unmatched. The CDR3 region is CASSWTSGGAYEQYF. In DNA form, the CDR3 reads TGTGCCAGCAGCTGGACTAGCGGGGGGGCCTACGAGCAGTACTTC.

This clone occurred a few times. The chain carries TRBV5-1 and TRBJ2-3; D uncertain. CDR1 SGHRS and CDR2 YFSETQ come from the germline V gene. CDR3 length: 14 residues. V gave up 1 base and J gave up 0 bases, with 6 bases separating them. The CDR3: CASSLPGSTDTQYF. As DNA, the CDR3 is TGCGCCAGCAGCTTGCCAGGTAGCACAGATACGCAGTATTTT.

The chain employs TRBV27 and TRBJ1-1; D unclear. Trimming removed 6 bases from V and 7 bases from J, with 15 bases in between. The germline gives CDR1 MNHEY, CDR2 SMNVEV (reference sequence). The CDR3 is made up of 13 amino acids. CDR3 protein: CASSLREQLEAFF. CDR3 sequence (DNA): TGTGCCAGCAGCTTACGGGAGCAACTTGAAGCTTTCTTT.

The chain employs TRBV10-3 and TRBJ1-5; TRBD1 is a possible D gene (6 bases). The CDR3 extends over 15 amino acids. CDR1 and CDR2 from the germline V gene are ENHRY and SYGVKD. With 0 bases removed from V and 1 base from J, the gap between germline ends came to 7 bases. CDR3 protein: CAISESTGSNQPQHF. CDR3 coding DNA: TGTGCCATCAGTGAGTCGACAGGAAGCAATCAGCCCCAGCATTTT.

The V gene is TRBV5-1, the J gene TRBJ2-1; weak D call: TRBD2 (7 bases). The length of the CDR3 is 15 residues. Germline loops: CDR1 SGHRS, CDR2 YFSETQ. V was trimmed by 4 bases and J by 7 bases, leaving 18 bases between them. CDR3 sequence (DNA): TGCGCCAGCAGCCCCTGGTCGGGGGGCGGGAATGAGCAGTTCTTC. It encodes CASSPWSGGGNEQFF.

The chain carries TRBV19 and TRBJ1-1, with D maybe TRBD1 (6 bases). The CDR3 spans 15 residues. CDR1 and CDR2 from the germline V gene are LNHDA and SQIVND (reference sequence). Deletions cut 6 bases from V and 0 bases from J, with 14 bases between. The CDR3 nucleotides are TGTGCCAGTAGATGGACAGTTACTATGAACACTGAAGCTTTCTTT. As protein: CASRWTVTMNTEAFF.

This clone turned up a few times. V and J are TRBV6-6 and TRBJ1-4; 10 nucleotides match TRBD1. The ends lost 8 bases at V and 10 bases at J; junction bases unmatched: 4. Germline V lookup: CDR1 MNHNY, CDR2 SVGAGI (reference sequence). The CDR3 is 12 residues long. The CDR3 DNA reads as TGTGCCAGCGGGACAGGGGAGGGAAAACTGTTTTTT. Translated, it gives CASGTGEGKLFF.

For the CDR3, the DNA is TGTGCCAGCAGCTCTTCGGGACAGCCGTACACTGAAGCTTTCTTT. Translating it yields CASSSSGQPYTEAFF. The gene calls are TRBV9 and TRBJ1-1; 7 bases match TRBD1. The CDR3 runs 15 residues. Germline V gene lookup returns CDR1 SGDLS and CDR2 YYNGEE. V shed 4 bases and J 3 bases; nucleotides not matched to a gene: 9.

In DNA form, the CDR3 reads TGTGCCAGCAGCTTGCAGGGAGGTGGCACTGAAGCTTTCTTT. Translated: CASSLQGGGTEAFF. This chain connects TRBV7-3 to TRBJ1-1; perhaps TRBD1 as D (5 bases). CDR1 is SGHTA and CDR2 is FQGTGA in the germline V gene. V shed 3 bases and J shed 4 bases, with 12 bases lying between them. The CDR3 extends over 14 amino acids.

This clone was detected only a few times. J is TRBJ2-2 and V is TRBV9; no clear D. This CDR3 has 12 amino acids. Trimming removed 3 bases at V and 5 bases at J, with 5 bases between. Germline V gene sequence: CDR1 SGDLS, CDR2 YYNGEE. The CDR3 spells CASSAFTGELFF. CDR3 nucleotide sequence: TGTGCCAGCAGCGCTTTTACCGGGGAGCTGTTTTTT. Full variable domain (remainder filled in from reference TRBV9 and TRBJ2-2): DSGVTQTPKHLITATGQRVTLRCSPRSGDLSVYWYQQSLDQGLQFLIQYYNGEERAKGNILERFSAQQFPDLHSELNLSSLELGDSALYFCASSAFTGELFFGEGSRLTVL.

This clone has more than one count but fewer than ten. V usage is TRBV7-2 and J usage is TRBJ1-1; 7 positions match TRBD1. The V gene end was trimmed by 6 bases and the J gene end by 1 base; junction bases not matched to a gene: 5. Germline V lookup: CDR1 SGHTA, CDR2 FQGNSA. CDR3 size: 14 residues. CDR3: CASRWDRENTEAFF. The CDR3 DNA is TGTGCCAGCAGGTGGGACAGAGAGAACACTGAAGCTTTCTTT.

The V call is TRBV4-1, the J call TRBJ2-7; D might be TRBD1 (5 bases). Germline values: CDR1 MGHRA, CDR2 YSYEKL. This CDR3 contains 14 residues. V lost 0 bases and J 3 bases, leaving 9 bases between the germline ends. The chain's CDR3 is CASSQEGRDYEQYF. CDR3 nucleotide sequence: TGCGCCAGCAGCCAAGAAGGCAGGGACTACGAGCAGTACTTC.

This chain uses TRBV6-1 with TRBJ2-7; D remains ambiguous. CDR3 length: 15 residues. The V end was cut by 0 bases, the J end by 5 bases, with 14 bases between. CDR1 MNHNS and CDR2 SASEGT come from the germline V gene. CDR3 amino acids: CASSEALTVWDEQYF. DNA for the CDR3: TGTGCCAGCAGTGAAGCATTGACTGTTTGGGACGAGCAGTACTTC.

The chain combines TRBV2 with TRBJ2-7; D gene uncertain. The CDR3 runs 13 residues. Per germline, CDR1 SNHLY and CDR2 FYNNEI. V lost 7 bases and J 3 bases, leaving 13 bases between the germline ends. CDR3 in amino acids: CASKEDGFYEQYF. The CDR3 DNA follows: TGTGCCAGCAAGGAAGACGGGTTCTACGAGCAGTACTTC.

The rearrangement joins TRBV25-1 to TRBJ1-1; weak D call: TRBD1 (5 bases). Trimming removed 7 bases from V and 1 base from J, with 13 bases in between. The germline CDR1 and CDR2 sequences are MGHDK and SYGVNS. This CDR3 contains 14 residues. CDR3 in amino acids: CASTNSGANTEAFF. The DNA of the CDR3 is TGTGCCAGCACTAACAGCGGGGCGAACACTGAAGCTTTCTTT.

V gene TRBV7-9 combines with J gene TRBJ2-2, with D possibly being TRBD1 (5 bases). This CDR3 is 15 amino acids long. From germline, CDR1 is SEHNR and CDR2 FQNEAQ (reference sequence). V lost 1 base to trimming and J lost 0 bases, with 6 bases between them. In DNA form, the CDR3 reads TGTGCCAGCAGCTTAGGACAGACGAACACCGGGGAGCTGTTTTTT. This sequence encodes CASSLGQTNTGELFF.

The rearrangement uses TRBV15 and TRBJ2-5; weak D call: TRBD1 (6 bases). CDR1 is LNHNV and CDR2 is YYDKDF in the germline V gene (reference sequence). The CDR3 extends over 14 amino acids. Trimming took off 6 bases at V and 4 bases at J, with 15 bases between the two ends. CDR3 protein: CATRGVGAGETQYF. For the CDR3, the DNA is TGTGCCACCAGGGGGGTGGGGGCTGGAGAGACCCAGTACTTC.

The CDR3 loop is CASSPHMGKTGTGISNSPLHF. CDR3 bases: TGTGCCAGCAGTCCACATATGGGCAAGACCGGGACAGGGATTTCGAATTCACCCCTCCACTTT. The gene calls are TRBV27 and TRBJ1-6; 9 bases are a match to TRBD1. The V segment lost 5 bases and the J segment 7 bases; nucleotides outside the gene matches: 24. The CDR3 contains 21 residues. Per the germline V gene, CDR1 is MNHEY and CDR2 is SMNVEV (reference sequence).

This clone was found a few times. This chain connects TRBV4-2 to TRBJ2-7; 7 bases align to TRBD2. Germline CDR1 reads LGHNA; CDR2 reads YNFKEQ. CDR3 length: 15 amino acids. V was clipped by 7 bases and J by 5 bases; unmatched bases: 14. CDR3 nucleotides: TGTGCCAGCAAGGATCCGACTGGGAGGGCGCACGAGCAGTACTTC. The encoded protein is CASKDPTGRAHEQYF.